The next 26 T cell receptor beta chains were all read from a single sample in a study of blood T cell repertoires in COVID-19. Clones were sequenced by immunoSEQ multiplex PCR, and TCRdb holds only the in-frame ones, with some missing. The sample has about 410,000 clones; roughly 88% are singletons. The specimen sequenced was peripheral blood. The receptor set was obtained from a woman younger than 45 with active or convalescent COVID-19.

The CDR3 loop is CSVNGLAGNEQFF. CDR3 DNA sequence: TGCAGCGTCAATGGACTAGCGGGCAATGAGCAGTTCTTC. The chain employs TRBV29-1 and TRBJ2-1, with 11 bases aligning to TRBD2. Germline CDR1 SQVTM, CDR2 ANQGSEA. The CDR3 spans 13 residues. V lost 6 bases to trimming and J lost 6 bases; unmatched junction nucleotides: 4.

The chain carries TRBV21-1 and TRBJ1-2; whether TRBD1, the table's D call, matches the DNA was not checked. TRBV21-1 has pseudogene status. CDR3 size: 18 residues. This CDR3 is CASSSQGFHYVTNYGYTF. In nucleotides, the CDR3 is TGTGCCAGCAGCTCACAGGGCTTTCACTACGTCACTAACTATGGCTACACCTTC.

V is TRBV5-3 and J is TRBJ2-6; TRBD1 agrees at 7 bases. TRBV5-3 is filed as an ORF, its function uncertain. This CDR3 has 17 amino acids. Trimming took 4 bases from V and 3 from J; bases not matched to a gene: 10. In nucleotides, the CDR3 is TGTGCCAGAAGCATAACACCAGGGGGATGTGGGGCCAACGTCCTGACTTTC. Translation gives CARSITPGGCGANVLTF.

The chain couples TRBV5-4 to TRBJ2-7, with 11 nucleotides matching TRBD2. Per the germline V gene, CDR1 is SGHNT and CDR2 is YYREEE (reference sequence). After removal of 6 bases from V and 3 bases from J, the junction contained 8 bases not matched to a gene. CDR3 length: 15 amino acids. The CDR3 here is CASTVGTSGLYEQYF. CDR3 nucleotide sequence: TGTGCCAGCACCGTTGGGACTAGCGGACTCTACGAGCAGTACTTC.

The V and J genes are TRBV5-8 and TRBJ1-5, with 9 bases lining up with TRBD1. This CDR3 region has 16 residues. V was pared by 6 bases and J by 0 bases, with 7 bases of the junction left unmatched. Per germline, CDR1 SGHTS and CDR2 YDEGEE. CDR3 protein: CASTLQGAGSNQPQHF. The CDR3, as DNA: TGTGCCAGCACCTTACAGGGGGCGGGTAGCAATCAGCCCCAGCATTTT.

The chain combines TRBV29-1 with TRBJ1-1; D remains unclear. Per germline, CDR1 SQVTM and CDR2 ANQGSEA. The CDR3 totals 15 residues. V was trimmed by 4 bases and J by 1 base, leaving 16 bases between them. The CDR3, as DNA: TGCAGCGTTGGCCAGGCCCTCACCCCGAACACTGAAGCTTTCTTT. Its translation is CSVGQALTPNTEAFF.

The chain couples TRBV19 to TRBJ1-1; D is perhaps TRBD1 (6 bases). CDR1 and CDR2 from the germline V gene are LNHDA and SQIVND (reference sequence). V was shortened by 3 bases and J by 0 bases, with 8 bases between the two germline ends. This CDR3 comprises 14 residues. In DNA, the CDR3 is TGTGCCAGTAGTATTCGGACAGTGAACACTGAAGCTTTCTTT. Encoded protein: CASSIRTVNTEAFF.

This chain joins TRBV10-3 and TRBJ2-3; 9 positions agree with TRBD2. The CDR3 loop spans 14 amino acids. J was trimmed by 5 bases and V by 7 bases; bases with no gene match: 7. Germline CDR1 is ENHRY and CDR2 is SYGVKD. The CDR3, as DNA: TGTGCCATCAACAGCGGGGGGCCAGTAGATACGCAGTATTTT. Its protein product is CAINSGGPVDTQYF.

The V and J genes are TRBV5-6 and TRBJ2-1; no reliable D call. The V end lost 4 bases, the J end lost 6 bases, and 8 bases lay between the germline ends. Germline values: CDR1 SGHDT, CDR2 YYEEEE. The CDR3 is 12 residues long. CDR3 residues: CASSPPGNEQFF. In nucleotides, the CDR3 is TGTGCCAGCAGCCCCCCGGGCAATGAGCAGTTCTTC.

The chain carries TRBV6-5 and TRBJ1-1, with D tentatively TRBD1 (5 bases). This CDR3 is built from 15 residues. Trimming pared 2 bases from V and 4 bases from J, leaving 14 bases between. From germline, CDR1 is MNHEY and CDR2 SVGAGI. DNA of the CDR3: TGTGCCAGCAGTTACGGGGCCCGAGGTTCCACTGAAGCTTTCTTT. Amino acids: CASSYGARGSTEAFF.

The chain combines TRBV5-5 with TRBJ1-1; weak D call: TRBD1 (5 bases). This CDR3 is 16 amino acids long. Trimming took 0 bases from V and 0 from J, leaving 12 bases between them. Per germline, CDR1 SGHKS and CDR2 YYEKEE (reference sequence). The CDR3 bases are TGTGCCAGCAGCTTGGCCCAGGGATTCATGAACACTGAAGCTTTCTTT. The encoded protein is CASSLAQGFMNTEAFF.

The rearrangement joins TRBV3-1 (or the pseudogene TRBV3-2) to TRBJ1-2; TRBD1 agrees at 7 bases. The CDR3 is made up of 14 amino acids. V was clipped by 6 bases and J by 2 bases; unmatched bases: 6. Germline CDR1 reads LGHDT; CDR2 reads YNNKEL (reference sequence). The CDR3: CASRSQGRNYGYTF. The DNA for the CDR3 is TGTGCCAGCAGATCACAGGGGCGAAACTATGGCTACACCTTC.

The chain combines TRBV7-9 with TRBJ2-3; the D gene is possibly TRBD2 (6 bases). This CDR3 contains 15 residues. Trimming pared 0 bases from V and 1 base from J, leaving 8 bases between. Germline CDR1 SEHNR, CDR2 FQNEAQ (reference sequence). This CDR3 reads CASSLAGEGTDTQYF. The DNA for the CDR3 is TGTGCCAGCAGCTTAGCGGGGGAGGGCACAGATACGCAGTATTTT.

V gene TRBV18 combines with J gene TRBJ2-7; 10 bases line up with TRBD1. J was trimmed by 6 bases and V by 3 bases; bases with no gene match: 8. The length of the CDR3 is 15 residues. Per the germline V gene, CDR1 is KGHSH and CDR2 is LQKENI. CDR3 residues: CASSPGGGTGAEQYF. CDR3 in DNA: TGTGCCAGCTCACCGGGGGGCGGGACAGGGGCCGAGCAGTACTTC. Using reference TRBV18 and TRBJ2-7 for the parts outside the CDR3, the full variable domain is NAGVMQNPRHLVRRRGQEARLRCSPMKGHSHVYWYRQLPEEGLKFMVYLQKENIIDESGMPKERFSAEFPKEGPSILRIQQVVRGDSAAYFCASSPGGGTGAEQYFGPGTRLTVT.

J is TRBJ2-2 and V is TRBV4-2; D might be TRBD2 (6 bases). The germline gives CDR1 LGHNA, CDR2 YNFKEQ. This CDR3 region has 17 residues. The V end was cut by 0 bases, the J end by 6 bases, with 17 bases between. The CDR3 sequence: CASSQDATGVVPGELFF. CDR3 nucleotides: TGTGCCAGCAGCCAAGACGCGACGGGAGTGGTCCCCGGGGAGCTGTTTTTT.

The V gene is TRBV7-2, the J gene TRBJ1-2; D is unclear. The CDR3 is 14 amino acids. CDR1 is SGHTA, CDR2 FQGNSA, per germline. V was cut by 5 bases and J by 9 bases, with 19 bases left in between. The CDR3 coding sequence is TGTGCCAGCAGCCCCGGCGAGTTTTGGACTCGCTACACCTTC. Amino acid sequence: CASSPGEFWTRYTF.

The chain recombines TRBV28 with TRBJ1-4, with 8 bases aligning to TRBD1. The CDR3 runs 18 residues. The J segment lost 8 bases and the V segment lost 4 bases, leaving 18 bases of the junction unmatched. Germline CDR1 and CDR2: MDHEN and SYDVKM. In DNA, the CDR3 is TGTGCCAGCAGTTCCGGACAGGGAGGGGCGCTGAAAGGCGAAAAACTGTTTTTT. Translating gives CASSSGQGGALKGEKLFF.

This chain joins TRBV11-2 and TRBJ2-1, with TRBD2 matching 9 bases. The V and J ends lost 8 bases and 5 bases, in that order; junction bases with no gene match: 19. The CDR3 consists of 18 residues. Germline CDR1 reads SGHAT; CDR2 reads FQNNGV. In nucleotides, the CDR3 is TGTGCCAGCGGCCTGCGGGGGGGGATTACCCCTATTGACAATGAGCAGTTCTTC. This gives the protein CASGLRGGITPIDNEQFF.

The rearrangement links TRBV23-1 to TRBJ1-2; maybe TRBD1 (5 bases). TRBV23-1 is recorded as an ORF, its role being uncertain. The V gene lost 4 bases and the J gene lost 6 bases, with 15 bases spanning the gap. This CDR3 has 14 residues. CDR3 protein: CASSPLRGGNGYTF. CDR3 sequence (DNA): TGCGCCAGCAGTCCCCTCCGGGGGGGAAATGGCTACACCTTC.

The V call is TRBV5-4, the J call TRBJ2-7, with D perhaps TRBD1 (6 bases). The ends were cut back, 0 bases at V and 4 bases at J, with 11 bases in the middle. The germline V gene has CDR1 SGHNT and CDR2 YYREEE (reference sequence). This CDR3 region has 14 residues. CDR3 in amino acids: CASSLAGTHYEQYF. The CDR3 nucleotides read TGTGCCAGCAGCTTGGCGGGGACACATTACGAGCAGTACTTC.

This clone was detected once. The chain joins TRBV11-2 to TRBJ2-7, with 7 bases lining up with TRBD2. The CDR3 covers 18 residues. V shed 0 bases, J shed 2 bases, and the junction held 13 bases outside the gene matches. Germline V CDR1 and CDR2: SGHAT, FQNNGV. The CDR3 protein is CASSLDSLTGGDPYEQYF. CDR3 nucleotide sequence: TGTGCCAGCAGCTTAGATAGTTTAACGGGAGGAGACCCCTACGAGCAGTACTTC.

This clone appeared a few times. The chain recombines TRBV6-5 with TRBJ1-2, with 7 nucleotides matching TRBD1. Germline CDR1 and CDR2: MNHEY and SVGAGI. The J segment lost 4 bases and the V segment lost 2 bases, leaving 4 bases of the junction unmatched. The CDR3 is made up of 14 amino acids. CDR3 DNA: TGTGCCAGCAGTTACAGGGGACAGTCCTATGGCTACACCTTC. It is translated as CASSYRGQSYGYTF.

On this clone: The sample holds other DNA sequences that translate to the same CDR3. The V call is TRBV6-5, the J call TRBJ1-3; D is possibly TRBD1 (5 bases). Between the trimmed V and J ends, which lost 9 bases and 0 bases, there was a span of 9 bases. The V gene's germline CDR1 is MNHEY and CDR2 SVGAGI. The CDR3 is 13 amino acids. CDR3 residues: CASRQGSGNTIYF. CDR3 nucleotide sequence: TGTGCCAGTAGGCAGGGCTCTGGAAACACCATATATTTT.

CDR3 residues: CSVAHWRATDTQYF. The CDR3 DNA follows: TGCAGCGTTGCCCATTGGAGGGCAACAGATACGCAGTATTTT. V usage is TRBV29-1 and J usage is TRBJ2-3; a weak D match, TRBD2 (6 bases). V lost 4 bases, J lost 3 bases, and 14 bases lay in between. Per germline, CDR1 SQVTM and CDR2 ANQGSEA. The CDR3 spans 14 residues.

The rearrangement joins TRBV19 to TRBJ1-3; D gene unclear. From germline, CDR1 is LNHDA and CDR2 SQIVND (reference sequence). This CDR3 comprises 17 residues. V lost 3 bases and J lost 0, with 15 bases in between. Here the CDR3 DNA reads TGTGCCAGTAGTATCCTCGTGGCCGGGAGCTCTGGAAACACCATATATTTT. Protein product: CASSILVAGSSGNTIYF.

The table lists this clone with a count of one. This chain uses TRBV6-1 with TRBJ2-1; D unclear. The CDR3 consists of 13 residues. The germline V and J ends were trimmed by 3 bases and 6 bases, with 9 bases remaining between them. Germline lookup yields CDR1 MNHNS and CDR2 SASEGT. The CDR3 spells CASSDPLPNEQFF. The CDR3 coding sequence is TGTGCCAGCAGTGATCCCCTTCCCAATGAGCAGTTCTTC.